These 15 T cell receptor beta chains were all obtained from the same sample, sequenced in a study of T cell changes during pregnancy in multiple sclerosis. Generated by immunoSEQ multiplex PCR, the TCRdb table keeps only in-frame clones and is missing some. The table includes roughly 56,000 clones, under 95% detected once. The input for sequencing was CD4+ T cells from peripheral blood mononuclear cells, taken after pregnancy. These receptors were taken from a female donor in good health, enrolled as a control in a pregnancy study.

CDR3 loop: CASSSAATGTALGYTF. Written as DNA, the CDR3 is TGTGCCAGCAGCTCGGCGGCTACCGGGACAGCTCTAGGCTACACCTTC. This chain connects TRBV5-4 to TRBJ1-2; 7 nucleotides line up with TRBD1. This CDR3 has 16 amino acids. With 3 bases clipped from V and 8 bases from J, the junction kept 16 bases outside the gene matches. From germline, CDR1 is SGHNT and CDR2 YYREEE (reference sequence).

This clone was seen a single time. The gene calls are TRBV7-2 and TRBJ1-2; 7 bases line up with TRBD1. This CDR3 region has 16 residues. V dropped 0 bases and J dropped 3; count of bases not matched to a gene: 7. CDR1 and CDR2 from the germline V gene are SGHTA and FQGNSA. This CDR3 reads CASSLARSGGYYGYTF. In nucleotides, the CDR3 is TGTGCCAGCAGCTTAGCGCGTTCAGGGGGGTACTATGGCTACACCTTC.

The chain uses TRBV6-1 and TRBJ2-7; D not certain. Germline CDR1 reads MNHNS; CDR2 reads SASEGT. The CDR3 has 13 residues. Trimming shortened V by 5 bases and J by 1 base, and 9 bases separated the two germline ends. CDR3 nucleotides: TGTGCCAGCAGTACTACTCCTTCCTACGAGCAGTACTTC. It specifies CASSTTPSYEQYF.

This clone was seen once. The chain combines TRBV7-2 with TRBJ1-2, with 11 nucleotides matching TRBD1. The CDR3 covers 14 residues. Unmatched junction bases numbered 8, after V lost 2 bases and J lost 12 bases. CDR1 is SGHTA and CDR2 is FQGNSA in the germline V gene. CDR3 sequence reads: CASSLFGTGGSNTF. Here the CDR3 DNA reads TGTGCCAGCAGCTTATTCGGGACAGGGGGTAGTAACACCTTC.

V usage is TRBV9 and J usage is TRBJ2-3; 8 positions agree with TRBD1. With V trimmed by 5 bases and J by 2 bases, 13 bases remained unmatched. CDR1 and CDR2 (germline): SGDLS, YYNGEE. CDR3 size: 17 residues. For the CDR3, the DNA is TGTGCCAGCAGTTACACTGACAGGGGAATCGTCACAGATACGCAGTATTTT. Translated: CASSYTDRGIVTDTQYF.

The rearrangement uses TRBV18 and TRBJ1-1, with D unclear. CDR3 length equals 16 residues. Germline CDR1 reads KGHSH; CDR2 reads LQKENI. Trimming left V 3 bases short and J 1 base short, with 15 bases between. This CDR3 reads CASSPTAGKGNTEAFF. CDR3 coding DNA: TGTGCCAGCTCACCTACAGCTGGAAAAGGGAACACTGAAGCTTTCTTT.

CDR3 region: CAWSVHKDTQYF. CDR3 bases: TGTGCCTGGAGTGTACATAAAGATACGCAGTATTTT. The chain is built from TRBV30 and TRBJ2-3; D remains ambiguous. V was cut by 0 bases and J by 5 bases, with 6 bases left in between. The CDR3 contains 12 residues. CDR1 is GTSNPN, CDR2 SVGIG, per germline (reference sequence).

The chain couples TRBV27 to TRBJ1-1; TRBD1 is a possible D gene (6 bases). The V end lost 2 bases, the J end lost 1 base, and 23 bases lay between the germline ends. The CDR3 runs to 19 residues. CDR1 is MNHEY, CDR2 SMNVEV, per germline (reference sequence). The CDR3, as DNA: TGTGCCAGCAGTTTAAAAGCGGGGGGCGGAATTAAAAAGAACACTGAAGCTTTCTTT. This codes for CASSLKAGGGIKKNTEAFF.

The rearrangement links TRBV30 to TRBJ2-5; D possibly corresponds to TRBD1 (6 bases). Germline V gene sequence: CDR1 GTSNPN, CDR2 SVGIG (reference sequence). This CDR3 is 14 amino acids long. V was clipped by 0 bases and J by 4 bases, with 12 bases between them. The CDR3 reads CAWSVRGRGETQYF. DNA for the CDR3: TGTGCCTGGAGTGTACGTGGCAGGGGAGAGACCCAGTACTTC. The entire variable domain, with the rest obtained from reference TRBV30 and TRBJ2-5, is as follows: SQTIHQWPATLVQPVGSPLSLECTVEGTSNPNLYWYRQAAGRGLQLLFYSVGIGQISSEVPQNLSASRPQDRQFILSSKKLLLSDSGFYLCAWSVRGRGETQYFGPGTRLLVL.

The rearrangement joins TRBV18 to TRBJ1-1; D not certain. Trimming cost V 3 bases and J 3 bases, with 20 bases left between them. The germline gives CDR1 KGHSH, CDR2 LQKENI. CDR3 size: 17 residues. The CDR3 here is CASSPPSWAPRDTEAFF. In DNA form, the CDR3 reads TGTGCCAGCTCACCCCCCTCCTGGGCTCCGAGGGACACTGAAGCTTTCTTT.

V usage is TRBV19 and J usage is TRBJ2-5; 10 nucleotides line up with TRBD2. This CDR3 is built from 16 residues. Germline values: CDR1 LNHDA, CDR2 SQIVND (reference sequence). The ends lost 7 bases at V and 7 bases at J; junction bases unmatched: 15. CDR3 protein: CASKGQASGGPGTQYF. Written as DNA, the CDR3 is TGTGCCAGTAAAGGTCAGGCTAGCGGGGGCCCGGGGACCCAGTACTTC. The whole variable domain, filled in from reference TRBV19 and TRBJ2-5, reads DGGITQSPKYLFRKEGQNVTLSCEQNLNHDAMYWYRQDPGQGLRLIYYSQIVNDFQKGDIAEGYSVSREKKESFPLTVTSAQKNPTAFYLCASKGQASGGPGTQYFGPGTRLLVL.

The chain has TRBV19 and TRBJ2-1; 7 bases map to TRBD2. The CDR3 extends over 13 amino acids. Germline V CDR1 and CDR2: LNHDA, SQIVND (reference sequence). Unmatched junction bases numbered 3, after V lost 3 bases and J lost 7 bases. The CDR3 loop is CASSITSANEQFF. DNA for the CDR3: TGTGCCAGTAGTATTACTAGCGCGAATGAGCAGTTCTTC.

The chain has TRBV4-2 and TRBJ1-6; 12 bases line up with TRBD1. The CDR3 length is 18 residues. CDR1 LGHNA and CDR2 YNFKEQ come from the germline V gene. Trimming took 0 bases from V and 8 from J; bases not matched to a gene: 8. The CDR3 nucleotides read TGTGCCAGCAGCCAAGAGGGACAGGGGGCTTTTCGGTATTCACCCCTCCACTTT. Translated: CASSQEGQGAFRYSPLHF.

The chain recombines TRBV7-2 with TRBJ1-1; 8 nucleotides line up with TRBD1. Unmatched junction bases numbered 11, after V lost 4 bases and J lost 10 bases. This CDR3 comprises 14 residues. Germline CDR1 and CDR2: SGHTA and FQGNSA. The CDR3 DNA follows: TGTGCCAGCAGCTCCCCCCCGGACAGGGAGGTAGCTTTCTTT. It codes for CASSSPPDREVAFF.

The rearrangement uses TRBV7-2 and TRBJ2-2, with D hard to call. The CDR3 extends over 14 amino acids. V was trimmed by 6 bases and J by 6 bases, leaving 14 bases between them. Germline CDR1 SGHTA, CDR2 FQGNSA. CDR3 in DNA: TGTGCCAGCAGAACACTTATAGAGGCCGGGGAGCTGTTTTTT. It is translated as CASRTLIEAGELFF.